This TCR beta chain appears in the sequencing data of a study of T cell changes during pregnancy in multiple sclerosis. Produced via immunoSEQ multiplex PCR; TCRdb's table is partial and in-frame only. The sample lists approximately 92,000 clones; roughly 90% were seen once. Here the sequenced sample was peripheral blood, taken in the first trimester of pregnancy. This receptor was identified in a female donor with multiple sclerosis, enrolled in a pregnancy study.

DNA of the CDR3: TGCGCCAGCAGCTTGGGATGGGACACAAGTCAGCCCCAGCATTTT. It codes for CASSLGWDTSQPQHF. V is TRBV5-1 and J is TRBJ1-5, with D tentatively TRBD1 (6 bases). The CDR3 spans 15 residues. The germline CDR1 and CDR2 sequences are SGHRS and YFSETQ. Trimming took 0 bases from V and 6 from J, leaving 13 bases between them.